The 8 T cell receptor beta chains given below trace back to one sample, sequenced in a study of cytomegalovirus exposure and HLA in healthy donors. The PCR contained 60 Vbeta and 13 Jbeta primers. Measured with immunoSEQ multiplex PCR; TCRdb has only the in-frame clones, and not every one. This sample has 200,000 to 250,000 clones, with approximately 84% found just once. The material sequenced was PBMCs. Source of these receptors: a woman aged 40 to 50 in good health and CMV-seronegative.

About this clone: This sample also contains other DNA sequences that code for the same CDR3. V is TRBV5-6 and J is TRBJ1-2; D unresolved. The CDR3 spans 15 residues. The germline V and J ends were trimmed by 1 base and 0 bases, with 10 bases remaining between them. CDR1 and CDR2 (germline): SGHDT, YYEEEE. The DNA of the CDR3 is TGTGCCAGCAGCTTGTCTGGGAGGCCTAACTATGGCTACACCTTC. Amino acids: CASSLSGRPNYGYTF.

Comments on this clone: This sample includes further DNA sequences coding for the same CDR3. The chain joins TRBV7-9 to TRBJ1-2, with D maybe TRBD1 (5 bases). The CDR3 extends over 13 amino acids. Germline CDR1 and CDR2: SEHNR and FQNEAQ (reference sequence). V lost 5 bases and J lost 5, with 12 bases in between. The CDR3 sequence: CASSGQGLYGYTF. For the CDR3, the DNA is TGTGCCAGCAGCGGGCAGGGATTGTATGGCTACACCTTC. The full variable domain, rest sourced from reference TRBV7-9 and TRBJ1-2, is DTGVSQNPRHKITKRGQNVTFRCDPISEHNRLYWYRQTLGQGPEFLTYFQNEAQLEKSRLLSDRFSAERPKGSFSTLEIQRTEQGDSAMYLCASSGQGLYGYTFGSGTRLTVV.

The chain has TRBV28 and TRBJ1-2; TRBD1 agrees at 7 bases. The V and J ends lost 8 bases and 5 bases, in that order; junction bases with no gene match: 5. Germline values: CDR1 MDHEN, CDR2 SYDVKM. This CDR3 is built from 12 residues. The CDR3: CASGDRVYGYTF. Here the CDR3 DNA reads TGTGCCAGCGGCGACAGGGTGTATGGCTACACCTTC.

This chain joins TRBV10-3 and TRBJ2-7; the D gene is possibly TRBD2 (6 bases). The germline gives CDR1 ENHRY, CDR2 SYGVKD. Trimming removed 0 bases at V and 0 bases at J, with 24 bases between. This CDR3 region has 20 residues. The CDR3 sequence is CAISESILNPTRTNSYEQYF. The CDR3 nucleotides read TGTGCCATCAGTGAGTCGATCCTGAATCCGACTAGGACGAACTCCTACGAGCAGTACTTC.

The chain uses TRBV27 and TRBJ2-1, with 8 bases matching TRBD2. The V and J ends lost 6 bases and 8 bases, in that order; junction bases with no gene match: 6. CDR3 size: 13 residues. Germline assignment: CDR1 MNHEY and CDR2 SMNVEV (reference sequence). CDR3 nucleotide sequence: TGTGCCAGCAGCCTCGGGGGGGCCTATGAGCAGTTCTTC. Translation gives CASSLGGAYEQFF.

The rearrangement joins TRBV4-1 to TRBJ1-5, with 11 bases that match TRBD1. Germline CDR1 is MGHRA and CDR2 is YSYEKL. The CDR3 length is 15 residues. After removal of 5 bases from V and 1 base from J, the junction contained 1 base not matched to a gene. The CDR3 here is CASSGTGGSNQPQHF. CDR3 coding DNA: TGCGCCAGCAGCGGGACAGGGGGGAGCAATCAGCCCCAGCATTTT.

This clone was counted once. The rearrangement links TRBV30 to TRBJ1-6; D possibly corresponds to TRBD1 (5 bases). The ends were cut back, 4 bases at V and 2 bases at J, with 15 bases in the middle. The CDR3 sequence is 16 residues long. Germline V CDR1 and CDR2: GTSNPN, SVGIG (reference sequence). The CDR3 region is CAWTAGTIPYNSPLHF. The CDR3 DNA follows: TGTGCCTGGACCGCCGGGACTATTCCCTATAATTCACCCCTCCACTTT.

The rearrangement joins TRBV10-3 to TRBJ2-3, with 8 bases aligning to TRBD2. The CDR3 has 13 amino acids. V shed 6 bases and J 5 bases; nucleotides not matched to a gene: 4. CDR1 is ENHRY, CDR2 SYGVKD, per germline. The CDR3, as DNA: TGTGCCATCAGGCGGGGGGATCAAGATACGCAGTATTTT. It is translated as CAIRRGDQDTQYF.